The clone carrying this T cell receptor (beta chain) was seen only a few times. Its antigen is undetermined. This record comes from a study of cytomegalovirus exposure and HLA in healthy donors. General study findings and limits: Based on reports, TCR beta sequences accurately predicted HLA-A and HLA-B alleles for most subjects. Researchers reported from a later analysis that most CMV-associated TCR beta chains appeared HLA-restricted. Trimming of TCR beta V- and J-genes showed a link, identified in a later analysis, to a missense DCLRE1C variant.

Whereas donors were nominally healthy upon sampling, unrecorded immune exposures were probable. This CDR3 has 15 residues. Germline assignment: CDR1 SGHVS and CDR2 FNYEAQ. V shed 4 bases and J 4 bases; nucleotides not matched to a gene: 9. PCR amplification relied on 60 Vbeta primers (plus 13 Jbeta primers). Profiled with immunoSEQ multiplex PCR; TCRdb holds only in-frame clones, not every one. The sample lists approximately 150,000 clones, around 78% occurring once. This chain links TRBV7-6 with TRBJ2-7; 8 bases map to TRBD2. The sample consisted of PBMCs. This sequence was found in a middle-aged woman in good health and CMV-seropositive. CDR3 residues: CASSSGLAYDYEQYF. CDR3 DNA: TGTGCCAGCAGCTCAGGACTAGCTTATGATTACGAGCAGTACTTC.